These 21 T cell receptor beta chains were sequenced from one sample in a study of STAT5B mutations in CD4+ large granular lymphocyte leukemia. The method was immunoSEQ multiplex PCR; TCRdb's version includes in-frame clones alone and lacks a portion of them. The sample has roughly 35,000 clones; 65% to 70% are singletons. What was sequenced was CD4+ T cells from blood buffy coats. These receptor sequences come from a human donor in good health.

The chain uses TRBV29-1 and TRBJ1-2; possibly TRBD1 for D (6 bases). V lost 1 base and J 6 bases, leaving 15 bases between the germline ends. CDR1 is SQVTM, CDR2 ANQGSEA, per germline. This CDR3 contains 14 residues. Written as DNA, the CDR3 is TGCAGCGTTGAAGGGGGGCGGGGGGTTGATGGCTACACCTTC. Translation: CSVEGGRGVDGYTF.

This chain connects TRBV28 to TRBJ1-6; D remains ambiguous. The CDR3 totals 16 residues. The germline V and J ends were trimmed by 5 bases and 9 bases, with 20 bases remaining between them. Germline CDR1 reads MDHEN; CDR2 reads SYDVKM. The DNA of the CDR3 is TGTGCCAGCAGTCCCTCTAACGGGGAAGGGCGTTCACCCCTCCACTTT. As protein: CASSPSNGEGRSPLHF.

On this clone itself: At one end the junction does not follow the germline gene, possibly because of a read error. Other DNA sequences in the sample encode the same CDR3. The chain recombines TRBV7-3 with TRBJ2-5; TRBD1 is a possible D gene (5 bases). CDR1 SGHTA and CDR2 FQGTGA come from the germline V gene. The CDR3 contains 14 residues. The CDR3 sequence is CASRPTGEEETQYF. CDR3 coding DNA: TGTGCCAGCAGACCTACAGGAGAGGAAGAAACCCAGTACTTC.

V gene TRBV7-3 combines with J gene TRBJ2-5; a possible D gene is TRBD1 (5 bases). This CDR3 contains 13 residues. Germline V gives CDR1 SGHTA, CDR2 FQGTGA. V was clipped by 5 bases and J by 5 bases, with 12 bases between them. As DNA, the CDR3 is TGTGCCAGCAGCAAGGGTAGGGGTGAGACCCAGTACTTC. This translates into CASSKGRGETQYF.

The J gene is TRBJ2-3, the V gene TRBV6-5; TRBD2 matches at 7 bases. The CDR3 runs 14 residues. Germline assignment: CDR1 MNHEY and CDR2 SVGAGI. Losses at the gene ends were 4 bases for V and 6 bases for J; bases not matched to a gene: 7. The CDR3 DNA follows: TGTGCCAGCAGTTCGGGCCGGGGAGGGGATACGCAGTATTTT. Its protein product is CASSSGRGGDTQYF.

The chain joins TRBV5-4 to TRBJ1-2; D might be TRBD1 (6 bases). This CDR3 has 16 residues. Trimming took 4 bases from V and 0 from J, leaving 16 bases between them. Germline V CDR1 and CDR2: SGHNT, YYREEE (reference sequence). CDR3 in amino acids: CASSPGGRTANYGYTF. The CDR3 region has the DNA TGTGCCAGCAGCCCCGGAGGCAGGACAGCTAACTATGGCTACACCTTC.

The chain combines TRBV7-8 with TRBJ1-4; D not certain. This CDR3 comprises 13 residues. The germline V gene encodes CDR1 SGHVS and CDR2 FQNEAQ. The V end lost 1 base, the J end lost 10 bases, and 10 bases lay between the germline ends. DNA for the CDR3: TGTGCCAGCAGCTTAGTAGTAGGCGGAAAACTGTTTTTT. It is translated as CASSLVVGGKLFF.

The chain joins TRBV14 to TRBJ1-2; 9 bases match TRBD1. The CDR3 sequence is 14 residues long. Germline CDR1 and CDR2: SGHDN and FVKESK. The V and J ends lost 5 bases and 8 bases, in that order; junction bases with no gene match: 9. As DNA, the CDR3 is TGTGCCAGCAGCAATACCGGGACAGGGACCGGCTACACCTTC. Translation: CASSNTGTGTGYTF.

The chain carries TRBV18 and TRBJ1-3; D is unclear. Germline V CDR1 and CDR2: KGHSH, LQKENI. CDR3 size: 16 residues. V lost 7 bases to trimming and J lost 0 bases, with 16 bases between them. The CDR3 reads CASFSRPPDSGNTIYF. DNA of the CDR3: TGTGCCAGCTTTTCACGGCCGCCCGACTCTGGAAACACCATATATTTT.

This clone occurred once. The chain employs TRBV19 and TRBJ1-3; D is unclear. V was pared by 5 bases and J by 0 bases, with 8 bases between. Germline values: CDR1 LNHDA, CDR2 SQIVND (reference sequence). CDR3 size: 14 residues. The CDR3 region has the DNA TGTGCCAGTAGTGACCAATACTCTGGAAACACCATATATTTT. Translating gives CASSDQYSGNTIYF.

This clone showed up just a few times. The CDR3 here is CASSPSGTQNEKLFF. The CDR3 DNA sequence: TGCGCCAGCAGCCCGTCCGGGACCCAAAATGAAAAACTGTTTTTT. The rearrangement uses TRBV5-1 and TRBJ1-4, with a tentative D call TRBD1 (5 bases). Per germline, CDR1 SGHRS and CDR2 YFSETQ. CDR3 length: 15 amino acids. V was clipped by 4 bases and J by 5 bases, with 15 bases between them.

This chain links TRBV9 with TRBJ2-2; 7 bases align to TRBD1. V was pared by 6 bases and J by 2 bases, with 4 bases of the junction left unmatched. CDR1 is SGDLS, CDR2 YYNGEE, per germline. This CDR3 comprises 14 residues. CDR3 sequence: CASNRQGNTGELFF. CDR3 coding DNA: TGTGCCAGCAATCGACAGGGCAACACCGGGGAGCTGTTTTTT. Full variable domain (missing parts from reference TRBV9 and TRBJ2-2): DSGVTQTPKHLITATGQRVTLRCSPRSGDLSVYWYQQSLDQGLQFLIQYYNGEERAKGNILERFSAQQFPDLHSELNLSSLELGDSALYFCASNRQGNTGELFFGEGSRLTVL.

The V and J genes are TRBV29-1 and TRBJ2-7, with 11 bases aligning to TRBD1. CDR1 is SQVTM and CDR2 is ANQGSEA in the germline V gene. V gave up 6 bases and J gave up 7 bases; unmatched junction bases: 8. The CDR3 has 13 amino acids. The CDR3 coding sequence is TGCAGCGTGGGACAGGGGGGATCTGGGGAGCAGTACTTC. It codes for CSVGQGGSGEQYF.

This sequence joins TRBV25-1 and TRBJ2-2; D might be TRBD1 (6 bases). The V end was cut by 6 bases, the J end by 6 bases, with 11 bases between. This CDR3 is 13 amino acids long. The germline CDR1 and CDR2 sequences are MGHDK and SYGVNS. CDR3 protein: CASRTQGSGELFF. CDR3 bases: TGTGCCAGCAGGACGCAGGGGTCCGGGGAGCTGTTTTTT.

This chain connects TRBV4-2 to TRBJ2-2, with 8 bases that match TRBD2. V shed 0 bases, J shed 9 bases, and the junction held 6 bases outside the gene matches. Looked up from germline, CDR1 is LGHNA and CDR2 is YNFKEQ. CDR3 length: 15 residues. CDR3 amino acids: CASSQEIGGGRELFF. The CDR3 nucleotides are TGTGCCAGCAGCCAAGAGATCGGGGGGGGCAGGGAGCTGTTTTTT.

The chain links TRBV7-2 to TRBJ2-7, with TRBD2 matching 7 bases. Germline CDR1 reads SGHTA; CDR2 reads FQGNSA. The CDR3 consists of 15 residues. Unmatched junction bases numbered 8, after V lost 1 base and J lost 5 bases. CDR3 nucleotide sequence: TGTGCCAGCAGCTTAGTAGTGGGGGGGAGGGACGAGCAGTACTTC. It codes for CASSLVVGGRDEQYF.

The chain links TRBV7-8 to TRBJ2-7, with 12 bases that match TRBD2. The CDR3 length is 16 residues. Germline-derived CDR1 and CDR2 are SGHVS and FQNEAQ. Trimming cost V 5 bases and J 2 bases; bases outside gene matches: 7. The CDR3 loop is CASSPRTSGNTYEQYF. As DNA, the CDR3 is TGTGCCAGCAGCCCCAGGACTAGCGGGAATACCTACGAGCAGTACTTC.

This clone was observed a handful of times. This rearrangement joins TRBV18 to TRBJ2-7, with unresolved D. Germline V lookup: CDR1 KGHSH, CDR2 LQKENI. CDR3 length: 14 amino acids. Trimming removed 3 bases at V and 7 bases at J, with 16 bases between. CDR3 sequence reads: CASSPGPHAQEQYF. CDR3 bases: TGTGCCAGCTCACCTGGTCCGCATGCTCAAGAGCAGTACTTC.

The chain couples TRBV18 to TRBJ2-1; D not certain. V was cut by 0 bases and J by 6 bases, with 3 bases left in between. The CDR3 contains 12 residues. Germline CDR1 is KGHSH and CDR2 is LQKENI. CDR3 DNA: TGTGCCAGCTCACCACCCATCAATGAGCAGTTCTTC. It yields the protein CASSPPINEQFF.

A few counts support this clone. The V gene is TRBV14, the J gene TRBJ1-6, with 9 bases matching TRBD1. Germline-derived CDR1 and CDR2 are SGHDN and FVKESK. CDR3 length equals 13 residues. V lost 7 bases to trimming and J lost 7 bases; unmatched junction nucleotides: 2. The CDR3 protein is CASKGQGNSPLHF. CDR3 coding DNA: TGTGCCAGCAAGGGACAGGGAAATTCACCCCTCCACTTT.

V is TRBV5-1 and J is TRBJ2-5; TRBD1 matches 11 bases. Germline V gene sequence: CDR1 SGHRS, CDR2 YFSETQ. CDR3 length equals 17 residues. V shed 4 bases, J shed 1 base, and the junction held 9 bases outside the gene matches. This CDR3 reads CASSRRTGGTLQETQYF. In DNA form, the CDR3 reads TGCGCCAGCAGCCGACGGACAGGGGGCACCCTCCAAGAGACCCAGTACTTC.